This T cell receptor (beta chain) derives from a study of PD-1 blockade in classical Hodgkin lymphoma. Study findings and constraints: Diversity similar to that of newly diagnosed patients was seen at baseline in complete responders.

CDR1 is SGHTA and CDR2 is FQGNSA in the germline V gene. The CDR3 has 16 residues. The junction had 2 bases not matched to a gene; V was cut back by 1 base and J by 2 bases. Each patient relapsed following autologous stem cell transplantation, and prior brentuximab vedotin exposure differed. Turning to this clone: Its antigen is still unknown.

Assay: immunoSEQ multiplex PCR; the TCRdb copy retains only in-frame clones and omits some. The sample has more than 25,000 clones; less than 80% are singletons. This receptor was obtained from a human donor with classical Hodgkin lymphoma. Sample: peripheral blood mononuclear cells (PBMCs), taken before the second cycle of nivolumab. This chain links TRBV7-2 with TRBJ2-2, with 9 bases aligning to TRBD2. CDR3 bases: TGTGCCAGCAGCTTAGTAGCGGGAGATAACACCGGGGAGCTGTTTTTT. Its protein is CASSLVAGDNTGELFF.